One and the same sample provided the 2 T cell receptor beta chains below, sequenced in a study of identical twins. TCRdb re-called the 5' RACE reads through MiXCR, storing one row per CDR3 protein. The sample has over 600,000 distinct CDR3 sequences; 20% to 25% are singletons. The sample was also reused in another study, on T cells expressing NK-cell markers.

The material sequenced was PBMCs. Receptors were obtained from a woman aged 18-29 years in good health.

The chain links TRBV9 to TRBJ2-1; 7 nucleotides align to TRBD1. CDR3 length: 14 amino acids. V shed 0 bases, J shed 8 bases, and the junction held 5 bases outside the gene matches. The germline V gene has CDR1 SGDLS and CDR2 YYNGEE. The CDR3 region is CASSVGQGYYEQFF. In nucleotides, the CDR3 is TGTGCCAGCAGCGTAGGACAGGGATACTATGAGCAGTTCTTC.

The chain couples TRBV3-1 to TRBJ2-7; no clear D. Germline-derived CDR1 and CDR2 are LGHDT and YNNKEL (reference sequence). Trimming removed 2 bases at V and 6 bases at J, with 11 bases between. The CDR3 sequence is 13 residues long. The CDR3: CASSQSLGGEQYF. CDR3 DNA: TGTGCCAGCAGCCAAAGCTTAGGCGGCGAGCAGTACTTC.